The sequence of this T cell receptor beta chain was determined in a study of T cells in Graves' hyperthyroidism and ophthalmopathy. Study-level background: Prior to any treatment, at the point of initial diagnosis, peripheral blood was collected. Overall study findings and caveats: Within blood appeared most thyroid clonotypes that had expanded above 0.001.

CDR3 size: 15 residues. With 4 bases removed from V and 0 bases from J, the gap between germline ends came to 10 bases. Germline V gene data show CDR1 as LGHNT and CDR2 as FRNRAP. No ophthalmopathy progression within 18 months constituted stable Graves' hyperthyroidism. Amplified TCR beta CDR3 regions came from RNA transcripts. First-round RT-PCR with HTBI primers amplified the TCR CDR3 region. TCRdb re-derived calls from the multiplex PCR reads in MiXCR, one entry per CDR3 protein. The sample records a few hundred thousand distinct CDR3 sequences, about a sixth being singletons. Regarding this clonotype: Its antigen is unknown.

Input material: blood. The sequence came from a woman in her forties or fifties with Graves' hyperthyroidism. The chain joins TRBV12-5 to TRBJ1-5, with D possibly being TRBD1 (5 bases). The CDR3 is CASGSGSYSNQPQHF. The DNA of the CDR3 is TGTGCTAGTGGTTCAGGGTCGTATAGCAATCAGCCCCAGCATTTT.